The entry below gives a single T cell receptor (beta chain) sequence along with its context. The protocol was immunoSEQ multiplex PCR, while the TCRdb copy is restricted to in-frame clones and leaves out a portion. Here the sample spans under 200,000 clones, about 86% being singletons. V was clipped by 3 bases and J by 3 bases, with 8 bases between them. This CDR3 comprises 12 residues. In germline, CDR1 is DFQATT, CDR2 SNEGSKA (reference sequence). The sample is drawn from a study of control samples from healthy donors and cancer patients. The sample comprised blood. The sequence derives from a woman younger than 45 in good health. The chain carries TRBV20-1 and TRBJ1-2; D unclear. The CDR3 DNA sequence: TGCAGTGCTAGTATAGATTACTATGGCTACACCTTC. This encodes CSASIDYYGYTF.